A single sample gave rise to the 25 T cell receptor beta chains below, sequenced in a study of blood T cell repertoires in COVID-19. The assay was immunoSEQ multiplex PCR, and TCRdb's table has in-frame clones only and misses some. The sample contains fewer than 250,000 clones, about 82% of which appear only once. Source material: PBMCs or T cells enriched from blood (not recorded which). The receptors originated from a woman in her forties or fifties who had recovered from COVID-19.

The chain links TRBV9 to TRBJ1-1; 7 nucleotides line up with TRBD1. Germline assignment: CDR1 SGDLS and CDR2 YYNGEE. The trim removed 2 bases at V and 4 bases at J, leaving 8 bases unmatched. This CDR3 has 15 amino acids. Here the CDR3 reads CASSVSNRGGTEAFF. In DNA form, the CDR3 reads TGTGCCAGCAGCGTCAGCAACAGGGGAGGCACTGAAGCTTTCTTT.

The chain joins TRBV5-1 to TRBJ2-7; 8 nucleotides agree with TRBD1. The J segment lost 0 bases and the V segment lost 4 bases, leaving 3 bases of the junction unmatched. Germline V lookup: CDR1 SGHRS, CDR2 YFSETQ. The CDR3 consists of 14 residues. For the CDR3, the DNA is TGCGCCAGCAGCCCGGGGACAGGCTCCTACGAGCAGTACTTC. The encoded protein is CASSPGTGSYEQYF.

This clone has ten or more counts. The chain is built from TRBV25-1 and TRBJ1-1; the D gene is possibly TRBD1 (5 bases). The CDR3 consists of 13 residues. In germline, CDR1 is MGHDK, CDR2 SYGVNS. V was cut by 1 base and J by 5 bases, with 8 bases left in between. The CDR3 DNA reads TGTGCCAGCAGTGAATGGGGGGGGACTGAAGCTTTCTTT. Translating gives CASSEWGGTEAFF.

In nucleotides, the CDR3 is TGCGCCAGCAGCCTTGCGTCGGGGTCTCGGTACATTCAGTACTTC. Translated, it gives CASSLASGSRYIQYF. The rearrangement uses TRBV5-1 and TRBJ2-4; TRBD2 is a possible D gene (5 bases). The V gene's germline CDR1 is SGHRS and CDR2 YFSETQ. The CDR3 contains 15 residues. The germline V and J ends were trimmed by 4 bases and 8 bases, with 19 bases remaining between them.

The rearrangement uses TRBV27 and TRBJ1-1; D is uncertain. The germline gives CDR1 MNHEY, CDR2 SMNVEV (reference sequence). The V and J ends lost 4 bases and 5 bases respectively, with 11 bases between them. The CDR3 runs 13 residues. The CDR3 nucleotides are TGTGCCAGCAGTTGGTCTGGGCATACTGAAGCTTTCTTT. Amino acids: CASSWSGHTEAFF.

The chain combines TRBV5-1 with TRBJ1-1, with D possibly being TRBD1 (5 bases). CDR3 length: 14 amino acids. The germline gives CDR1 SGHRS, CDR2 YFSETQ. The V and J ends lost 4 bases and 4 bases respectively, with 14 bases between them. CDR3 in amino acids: CASSTGVSITEAFF. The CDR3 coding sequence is TGCGCCAGCAGCACGGGGGTGTCTATCACTGAAGCTTTCTTT.

The CDR3 protein is CASRKGRVNQPQHF. The CDR3 DNA reads TGTGCCAGCAGAAAAGGCAGGGTCAATCAGCCCCAGCATTTT. The V call is TRBV21-1, the J call TRBJ1-5; TRBD1 reflects the table's D call only, with no check against the DNA. TRBV21-1 corresponds to a pseudogene. The length of the CDR3 is 14 residues.

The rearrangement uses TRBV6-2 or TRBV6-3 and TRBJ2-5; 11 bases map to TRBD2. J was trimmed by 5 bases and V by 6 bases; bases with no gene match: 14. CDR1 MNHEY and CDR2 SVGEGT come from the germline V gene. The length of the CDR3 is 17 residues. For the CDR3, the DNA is TGTGCCAGCAGCCTCGGTGGTAGCGGGAGGGCCCGGGAGACCCAGTACTTC. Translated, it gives CASSLGGSGRARETQYF.

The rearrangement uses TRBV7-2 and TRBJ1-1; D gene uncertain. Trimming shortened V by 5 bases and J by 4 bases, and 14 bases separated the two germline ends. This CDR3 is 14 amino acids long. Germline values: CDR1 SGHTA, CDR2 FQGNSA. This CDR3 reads CASSLSLFGTEAFF. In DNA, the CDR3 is TGTGCCAGCAGCCTGTCCCTTTTCGGCACTGAAGCTTTCTTT.

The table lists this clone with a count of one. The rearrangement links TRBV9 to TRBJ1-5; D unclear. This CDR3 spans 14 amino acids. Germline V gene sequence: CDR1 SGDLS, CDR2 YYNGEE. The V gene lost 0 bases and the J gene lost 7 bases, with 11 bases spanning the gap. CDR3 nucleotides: TGTGCCAGCAGCGTAGCGGCAGGTGAGCAGCCCCAGCATTTT. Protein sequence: CASSVAAGEQPQHF.

CDR3 coding DNA: TGTGCCAGCAGCCTCTCCCGACCGGGACAGGGGGACGATAACTATGGCTACACCTTC. Translation gives CASSLSRPGQGDDNYGYTF. The genes are TRBV3-1 (or the pseudogene TRBV3-2) and TRBJ1-2; 11 nucleotides agree with TRBD1. The V segment lost 4 bases and the J segment 1 base; nucleotides outside the gene matches: 14. Germline CDR1 reads LGHDT; CDR2 reads YNNKEL (reference sequence). The CDR3 covers 19 residues.

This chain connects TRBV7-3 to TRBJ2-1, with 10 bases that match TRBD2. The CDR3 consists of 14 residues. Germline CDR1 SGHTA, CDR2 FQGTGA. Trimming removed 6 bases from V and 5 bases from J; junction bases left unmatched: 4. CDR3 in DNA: TGTGCCAGCAGGTGGACTAGCGGAAACAATGAGCAGTTCTTC. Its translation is CASRWTSGNNEQFF. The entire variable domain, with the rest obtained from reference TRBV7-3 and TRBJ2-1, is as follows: GAGVSQTPSNKVTEKGKYVELRCDPISGHTALYWYRQSLGQGPEFLIYFQGTGAADDSGLPNDRFFAVRPEGSVSTLKIQRTERGDSAVYLCASRWTSGNNEQFFGPGTRLTVL.

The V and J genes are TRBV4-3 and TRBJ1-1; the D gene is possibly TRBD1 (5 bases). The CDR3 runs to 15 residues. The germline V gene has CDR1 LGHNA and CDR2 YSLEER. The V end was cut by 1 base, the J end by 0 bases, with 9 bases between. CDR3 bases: TGCGCCAGCAGCCAAGTTGACAGTATGAACACTGAAGCTTTCTTT. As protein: CASSQVDSMNTEAFF.

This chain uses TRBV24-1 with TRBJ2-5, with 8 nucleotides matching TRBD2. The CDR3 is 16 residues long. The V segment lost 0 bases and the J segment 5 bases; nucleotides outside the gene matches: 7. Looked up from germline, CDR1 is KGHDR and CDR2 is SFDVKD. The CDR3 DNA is TGTGCCACCAGTGATTTGCTTCCGGGAGGGGTCGAGACCCAGTACTTC. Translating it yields CATSDLLPGGVETQYF.

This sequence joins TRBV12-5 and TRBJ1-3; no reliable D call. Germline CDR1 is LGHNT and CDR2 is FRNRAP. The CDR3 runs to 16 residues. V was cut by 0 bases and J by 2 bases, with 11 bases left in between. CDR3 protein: CASGLVGGRTGNTIYF. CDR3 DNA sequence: TGTGCTAGTGGTTTGGTAGGAGGAAGAACTGGAAACACCATATATTTT.

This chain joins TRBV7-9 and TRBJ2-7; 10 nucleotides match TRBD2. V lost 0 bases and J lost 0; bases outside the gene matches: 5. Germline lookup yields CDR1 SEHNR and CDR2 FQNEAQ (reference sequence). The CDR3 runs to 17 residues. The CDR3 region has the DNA TGTGCCAGCAGCTTAGCAAGCGGGAGGGACTCCTCCTACGAGCAGTACTTC. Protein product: CASSLASGRDSSYEQYF.

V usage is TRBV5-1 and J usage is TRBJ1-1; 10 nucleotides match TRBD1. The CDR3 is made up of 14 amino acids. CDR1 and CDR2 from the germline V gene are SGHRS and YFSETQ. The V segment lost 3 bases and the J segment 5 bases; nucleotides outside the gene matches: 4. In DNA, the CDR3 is TGCGCCAGCAGCTGGGGACAGGGGTATACTGAAGCTTTCTTT. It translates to CASSWGQGYTEAFF. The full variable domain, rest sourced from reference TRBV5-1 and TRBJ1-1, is KAGVTQTPRYLIKTRGQQVTLSCSPISGHRSVSWYQQTPGQGLQFLFEYFSETQRNKGNFPGRFSGRQFSNSRSEMNVSTLELGDSALYLCASSWGQGYTEAFFGQGTRLTVV.

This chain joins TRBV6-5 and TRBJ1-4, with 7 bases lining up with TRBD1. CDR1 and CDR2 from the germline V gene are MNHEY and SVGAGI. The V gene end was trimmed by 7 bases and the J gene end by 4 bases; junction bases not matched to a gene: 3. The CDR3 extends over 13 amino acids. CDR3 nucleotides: TGTGCCAGCAAAAGGGGGCTTAATGAAAAACTGTTTTTT. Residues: CASKRGLNEKLFF.

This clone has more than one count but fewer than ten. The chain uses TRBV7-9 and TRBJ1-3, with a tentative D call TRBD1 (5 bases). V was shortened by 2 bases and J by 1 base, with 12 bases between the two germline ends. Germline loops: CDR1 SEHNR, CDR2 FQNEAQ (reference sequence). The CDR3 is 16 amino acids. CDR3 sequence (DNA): TGTGCCAGCAGCTTACTTGGGGCTGTATCTGGAAACACCATATATTTT. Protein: CASSLLGAVSGNTIYF.

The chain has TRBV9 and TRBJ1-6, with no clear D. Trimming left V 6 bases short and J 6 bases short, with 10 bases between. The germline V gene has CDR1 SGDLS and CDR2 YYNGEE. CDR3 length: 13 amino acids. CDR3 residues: CASNTGSNSPLHF. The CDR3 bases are TGTGCCAGCAACACGGGGTCTAATTCACCCCTCCACTTT.

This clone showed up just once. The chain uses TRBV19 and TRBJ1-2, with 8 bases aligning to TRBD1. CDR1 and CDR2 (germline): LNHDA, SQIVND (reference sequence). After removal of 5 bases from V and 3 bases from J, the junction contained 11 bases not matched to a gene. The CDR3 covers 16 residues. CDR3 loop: CASSFALVQGDYGYTF. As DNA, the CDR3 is TGTGCCAGTAGTTTTGCCCTGGTACAGGGGGACTATGGCTACACCTTC.

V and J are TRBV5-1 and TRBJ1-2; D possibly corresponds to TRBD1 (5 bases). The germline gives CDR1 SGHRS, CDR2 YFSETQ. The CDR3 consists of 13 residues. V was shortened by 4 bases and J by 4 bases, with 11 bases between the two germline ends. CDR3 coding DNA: TGCGCCAGCAGCGCAGAAGACAGCTATGGCTACACCTTC. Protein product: CASSAEDSYGYTF.

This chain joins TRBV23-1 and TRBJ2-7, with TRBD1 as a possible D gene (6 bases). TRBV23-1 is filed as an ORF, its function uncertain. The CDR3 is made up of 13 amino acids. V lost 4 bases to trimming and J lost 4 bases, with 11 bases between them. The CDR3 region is CASSPQGWYEQYF. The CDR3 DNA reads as TGCGCCAGCAGTCCCCAGGGGTGGTACGAGCAGTACTTC.

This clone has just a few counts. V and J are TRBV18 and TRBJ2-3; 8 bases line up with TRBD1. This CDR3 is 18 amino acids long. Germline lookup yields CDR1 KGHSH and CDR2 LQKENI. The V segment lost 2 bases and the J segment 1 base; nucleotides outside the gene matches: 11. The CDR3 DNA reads TGTGCCAGCTCACCAGCAGGGACTCCGGGACAGGGCACAGATACGCAGTATTTT. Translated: CASSPAGTPGQGTDTQYF.

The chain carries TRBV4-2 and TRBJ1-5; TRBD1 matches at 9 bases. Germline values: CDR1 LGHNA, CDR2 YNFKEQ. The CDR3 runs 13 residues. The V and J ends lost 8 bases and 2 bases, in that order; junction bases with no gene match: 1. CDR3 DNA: TGTGCCAGCGGGGACAGGGGCAATCAGCCCCAGCATTTT. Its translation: CASGDRGNQPQHF.